This entry features one T cell receptor beta chain sequence. The data were taken from a study of blood T cell repertoires in COVID-19. For the study at large: The United States, Italy and Spain provided the acute and convalescent COVID-19 samples. T cells, B-cell-depleted T cells, or PBMCs provided the cDNA or gDNA that served as material.

V lost 8 bases, J lost 1 base, and 5 bases lay in between. Germline CDR1 and CDR2: MDHEN and SYDVKM. The CDR3 spans 11 residues. Cohorts were assigned according to the clinical history that participants reported. In the original workflow: Amplifying reference gene primers gave estimates of nucleated cell counts. Produced via immunoSEQ multiplex PCR; TCRdb's table is partial and in-frame only. For V, J and clone size, that table is used; D and trimming come from the DNA. The sample comprises some 250,000 clones, roughly nine tenths of which are singletons, and 1.2% rests with the top ten. Sequenced material: PBMCs or T cells enriched from blood (not recorded which). The genes are TRBV28 and TRBJ2-5; TRBD1 might be the D (5 bases). This TCR was recovered from a human donor in a cohort exposed to, infected with or recovered from COVID-19 (not recorded which). The donor label of this sample is uncertain. For the CDR3, the DNA is TGTGCCAGCGACAGCCAAGAGACCCAGTACTTC. This gives the protein CASDSQETQYF.